The 21 T cell receptor beta chains listed next were all sequenced from one sample in a study of monozygotic twins with inflammatory bowel disease. Using the 5' RACE reads, TCRdb records one entry per CDR3 protein without DNA. With around 230,000 distinct CDR3 sequences in the sample, the ten largest clones hold approximately 1.6%. The sample comprised blood. These receptors all stem from a human donor with ulcerative colitis or Crohn's disease, or a healthy co-twin of an affected twin (not recorded which).

The CDR3 protein is CASSLDRQDEQFF. This chain uses TRBV11-2 with TRBJ2-1. Germline lookup yields CDR1 SGHAT and CDR2 FQNNGV. The CDR3 is 13 amino acids.

The V call is TRBV19, the J call TRBJ2-4; TCRdb picks TRBD1, but there is no DNA to check that call. CDR3 length equals 19 residues. Germline CDR1 LNHDA, CDR2 SQIVND (reference sequence). The CDR3 sequence is CASSMRGQGVIWAKNIQYF. The variable domain in full, with the rest retrieved from reference TRBV19 and TRBJ2-4, is DGGITQSPKYLFRKEGQNVTLSCEQNLNHDAMYWYRQDPGQGLRLIYYSQIVNDFQKGDIAEGYSVSREKKESFPLTVTSAQKNPTAFYLCASSMRGQGVIWAKNIQYFGAGTRLSVL.

The V call is TRBV6-5, the J call TRBJ1-1. Germline V gene data show CDR1 as MNHEY and CDR2 as SVGAGI. This CDR3 has 15 amino acids. CDR3 protein: CASSYSGTLNTEAFF.

The chain has TRBV5-1 and TRBJ2-2; TCRdb picks TRBD1, but there is no DNA to check that call. The CDR3 is made up of 17 amino acids. Germline-derived CDR1 and CDR2 are SGHRS and YFSETQ. CDR3 region: CASSLGDRETNTGELFF.

V usage is TRBV6-5 and J usage is TRBJ2-7. CDR1 is MNHEY and CDR2 is SVGAGI in the germline V gene. The CDR3 contains 14 residues. CDR3 residues: CASSYSGPSYEQYF.

The chain links TRBV29-1 to TRBJ2-7; TCRdb selects TRBD1, and the lack of DNA leaves this call unchecked. In germline, CDR1 is SQVTM, CDR2 ANQGSEA. This CDR3 has 12 amino acids. CDR3 sequence reads: CSVIQAPYEQYF.

The chain uses TRBV7-8 and TRBJ2-1. Germline CDR1 and CDR2: SGHVS and FQNEAQ. The CDR3 is 14 residues long. The CDR3 reads CASSLAGRYNEQFF.

This chain links TRBV7-9 with TRBJ1-4; absent DNA, TCRdb's TRBD1 call cannot be checked. The CDR3 is made up of 16 amino acids. Germline loops: CDR1 SEHNR, CDR2 FQNEAQ (reference sequence). The CDR3 loop reads CASSARTGQLKEKLFF. Drawing the rest from reference TRBV7-9 and TRBJ1-4, the complete variable domain is DTGVSQNPRHKITKRGQNVTFRCDPISEHNRLYWYRQTLGQGPEFLTYFQNEAQLEKSRLLSDRFSAERPKGSFSTLEIQRTEQGDSAMYLCASSARTGQLKEKLFFGSGTQLSVL.

J is TRBJ2-7 and V is TRBV27; TCRdb's D gene call, TRBD2, goes unchecked for lack of DNA. The CDR3 runs to 15 residues. In germline, CDR1 is MNHEY, CDR2 SMNVEV (reference sequence). CDR3 amino acids: CASSPTTGGPYEQYF.

The V gene is TRBV6-5, the J gene TRBJ1-2. CDR3 length equals 15 residues. The germline CDR1 and CDR2 sequences are MNHEY and SVGAGI. CDR3 sequence reads: CASSYGPTSSYGYTF.

The CDR3 reads CASSRHPSVGQILTDTQYF. This chain uses TRBV2 with TRBJ2-3; TCRdb's D call, TRBD1, is unchecked because there is no DNA. Germline lookup yields CDR1 SNHLY and CDR2 FYNNEI. CDR3 length: 19 residues.

The rearrangement uses TRBV19 and TRBJ1-2. This CDR3 region has 13 residues. The germline gives CDR1 LNHDA, CDR2 SQIVND (reference sequence). The CDR3 reads CASSGRTNYGYTF.

V usage is TRBV5-8 and J usage is TRBJ2-3. This CDR3 contains 14 residues. From germline, CDR1 is SGHTS and CDR2 YDEGEE. The CDR3: CASSLGENTDTQYF. The whole variable domain, filled in from reference TRBV5-8 and TRBJ2-3, reads EAGVTQSPTHLIKTRGQQATLRCSPISGHTSVYWYQQALGLGLQFLLWYDEGEERNRGNFPPRFSGRQFPNYSSELNVNALELEDSALYLCASSLGENTDTQYFGPGTRLTVL.

This chain connects TRBV19 to TRBJ1-5; TCRdb's D call of TRBD1 is untestable without DNA. Looked up from germline, CDR1 is LNHDA and CDR2 is SQIVND (reference sequence). This CDR3 has 15 residues. CDR3 residues: CASTKDGQGSQPQHF. The full variable domain, in which reference TRBV19 and TRBJ1-5 provide the parts outside the CDR3, is DGGITQSPKYLFRKEGQNVTLSCEQNLNHDAMYWYRQDPGQGLRLIYYSQIVNDFQKGDIAEGYSVSREKKESFPLTVTSAQKNPTAFYLCASTKDGQGSQPQHFGDGTRLSIL.

The V call is TRBV3-1, the J call TRBJ1-1. The CDR3 contains 14 residues. Germline V CDR1 and CDR2: LGHDT, YNNKEL (reference sequence). The CDR3 region is CASSRLSENTEAFF. The full variable domain, its missing parts supplied by reference TRBV3-1 and TRBJ1-1, is DTAVSQTPKYLVTQMGNDKSIKCEQNLGHDTMYWYKQDSKKFLKIMFSYNNKELIINETVPNRFSPKSPDKAHLNLHINSLELGDSAVYFCASSRLSENTEAFFGQGTRLTVV.

The chain is built from TRBV5-4 and TRBJ1-1; absent DNA, TCRdb's TRBD1 call cannot be checked. This CDR3 spans 16 amino acids. Germline V gives CDR1 SGHNT, CDR2 YYREEE (reference sequence). The CDR3 loop is CASSLGGGQMNTEAFF.

The chain is built from TRBV7-8 and TRBJ2-7; TCRdb reports TRBD2, a call that lacks DNA to check it against. Germline-derived CDR1 and CDR2 are SGHVS and FQNEAQ. The CDR3 consists of 15 residues. The CDR3: CASSRSSLAVREQYF.

The J gene is TRBJ2-3, the V gene TRBV5-1; TCRdb calls TRBD2, which cannot be checked without DNA. CDR3 size: 19 residues. Germline V gives CDR1 SGHRS, CDR2 YFSETQ. CDR3 amino acids: CASSLTGTSGGYRTDTQYF.

V usage is TRBV11-2 and J usage is TRBJ2-5; TCRdb lists TRBD1, though no DNA is available to test this call. In germline, CDR1 is SGHAT, CDR2 FQNNGV. The CDR3 spans 15 residues. CDR3 sequence: CASSSLTGRTVTQYF.

The chain employs TRBV20-1 and TRBJ1-6; checking the TCRdb D call of TRBD1 is not possible without DNA. This CDR3 has 16 residues. Germline V lookup: CDR1 DFQATT, CDR2 SNEGSKA (reference sequence). The CDR3 region is CSARDSRTGENSPLHF.

V usage is TRBV29-1 and J usage is TRBJ1-4. This CDR3 is 11 amino acids long. CDR1 is SQVTM, CDR2 ANQGSEA, per germline. CDR3 amino acids: CSVVSDEKLFF.